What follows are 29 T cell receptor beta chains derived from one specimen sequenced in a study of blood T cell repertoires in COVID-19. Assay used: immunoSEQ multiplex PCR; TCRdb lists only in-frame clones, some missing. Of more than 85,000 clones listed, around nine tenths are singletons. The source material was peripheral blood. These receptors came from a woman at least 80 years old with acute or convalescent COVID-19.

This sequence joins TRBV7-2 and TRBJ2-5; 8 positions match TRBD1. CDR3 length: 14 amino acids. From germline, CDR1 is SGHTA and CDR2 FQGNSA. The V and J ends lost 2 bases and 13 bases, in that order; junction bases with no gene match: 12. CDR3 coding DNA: TGTGCCAGCAGCTTATATGCGGGCAGGGGGCGGGGGTACTTC. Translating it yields CASSLYAGRGRGYF.

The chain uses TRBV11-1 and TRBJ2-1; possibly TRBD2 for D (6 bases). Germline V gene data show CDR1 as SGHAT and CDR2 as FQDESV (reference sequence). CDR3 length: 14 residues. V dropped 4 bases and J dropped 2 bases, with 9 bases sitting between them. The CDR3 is CASSSQRAYNEQFF. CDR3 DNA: TGTGCCAGCAGCTCTCAGCGGGCCTACAATGAGCAGTTCTTC.

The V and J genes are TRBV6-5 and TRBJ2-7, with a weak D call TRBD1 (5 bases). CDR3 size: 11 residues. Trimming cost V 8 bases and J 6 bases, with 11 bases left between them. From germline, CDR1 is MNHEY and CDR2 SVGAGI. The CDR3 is CASLQGPEQYF. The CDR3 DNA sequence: TGTGCCAGCCTTCAGGGTCCCGAGCAGTACTTC.

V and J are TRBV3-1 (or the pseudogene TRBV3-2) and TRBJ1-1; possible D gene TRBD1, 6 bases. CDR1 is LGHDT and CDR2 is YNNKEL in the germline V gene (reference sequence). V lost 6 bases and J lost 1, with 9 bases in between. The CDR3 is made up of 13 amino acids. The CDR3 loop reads CASRLQGNTEAFF. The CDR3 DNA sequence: TGTGCCAGCAGGCTACAGGGGAACACTGAAGCTTTCTTT.

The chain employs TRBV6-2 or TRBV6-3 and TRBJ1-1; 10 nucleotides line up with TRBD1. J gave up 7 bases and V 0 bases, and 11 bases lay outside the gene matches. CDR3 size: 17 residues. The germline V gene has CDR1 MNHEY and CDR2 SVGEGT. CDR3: CASSYSPWTGGLVEAFF. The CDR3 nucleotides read TGTGCCAGCAGTTACTCGCCCTGGACAGGGGGATTAGTTGAAGCTTTCTTT.

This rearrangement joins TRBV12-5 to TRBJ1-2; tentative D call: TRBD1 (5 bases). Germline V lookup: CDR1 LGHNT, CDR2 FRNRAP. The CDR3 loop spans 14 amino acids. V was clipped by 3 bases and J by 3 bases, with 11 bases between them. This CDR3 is CASGLRQSHYGYTF. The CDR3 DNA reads TGTGCTAGTGGTTTACGACAGAGTCACTATGGCTACACCTTC. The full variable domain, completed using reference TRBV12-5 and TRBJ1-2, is DARVTQTPRHKVTEMGQEVTMRCQPILGHNTVFWYRQTMMQGLELLAYFRNRAPLDDSGMPKDRFSAEMPDATLATLKIQPSEPRDSAVYFCASGLRQSHYGYTFGSGTRLTVV.

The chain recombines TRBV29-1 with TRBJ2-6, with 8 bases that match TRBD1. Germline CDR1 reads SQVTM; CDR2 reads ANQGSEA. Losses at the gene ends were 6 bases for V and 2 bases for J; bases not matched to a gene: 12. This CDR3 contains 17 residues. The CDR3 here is CSVETPGQGPGANVLTF. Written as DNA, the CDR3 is TGCAGCGTCGAAACCCCCGGACAGGGCCCTGGGGCCAACGTCCTGACTTTC. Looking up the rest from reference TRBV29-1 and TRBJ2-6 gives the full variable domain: SAVISQKPSRDICQRGTSLTIQCQVDSQVTMMFWYRQQPGQSLTLIATANQGSEATYESGFVIDKFPISRPNLTFSTLTVSNMSPEDSSIYLCSVETPGQGPGANVLTFGAGSRLTVL.

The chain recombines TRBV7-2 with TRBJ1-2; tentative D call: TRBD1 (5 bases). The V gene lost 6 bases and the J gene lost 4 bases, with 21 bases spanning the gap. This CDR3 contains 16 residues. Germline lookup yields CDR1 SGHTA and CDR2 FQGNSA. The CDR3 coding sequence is TGTGCCAGCAGTCGGAGGGGAGGGGCGCTACCCTATGGCTACACCTTC. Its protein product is CASSRRGGALPYGYTF.

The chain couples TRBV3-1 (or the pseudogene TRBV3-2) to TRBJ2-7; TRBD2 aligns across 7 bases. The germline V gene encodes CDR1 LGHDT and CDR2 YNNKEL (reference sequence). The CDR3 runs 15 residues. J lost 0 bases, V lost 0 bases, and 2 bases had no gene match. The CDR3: CASSQELAASYEQYF. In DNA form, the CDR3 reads TGTGCCAGCAGCCAAGAGCTAGCGGCCTCCTACGAGCAGTACTTC.

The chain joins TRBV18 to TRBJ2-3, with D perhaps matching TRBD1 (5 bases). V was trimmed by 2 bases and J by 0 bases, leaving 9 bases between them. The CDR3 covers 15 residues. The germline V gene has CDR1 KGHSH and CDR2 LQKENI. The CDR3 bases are TGTGCCAGCTCACCAGGGGCTAGAAGCACAGATACGCAGTATTTT. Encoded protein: CASSPGARSTDTQYF.

CDR3 sequence reads: CASNPIRDSYNEQFF. The CDR3 nucleotides are TGTGCCAGCAACCCTATCCGGGACTCATACAATGAGCAGTTCTTC. The chain is built from TRBV5-6 and TRBJ2-1; the D gene is possibly TRBD2 (6 bases). CDR1 SGHDT and CDR2 YYEEEE come from the germline V gene. CDR3 length: 15 amino acids. V was cut by 6 bases and J by 4 bases, with 17 bases left in between.

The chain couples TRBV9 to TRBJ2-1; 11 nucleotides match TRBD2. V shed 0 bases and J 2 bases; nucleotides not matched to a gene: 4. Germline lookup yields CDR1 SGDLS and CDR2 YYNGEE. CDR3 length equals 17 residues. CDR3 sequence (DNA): TGTGCCAGCAGCGTAGAAGGTAGCGGGAGGGCCTACAATGAGCAGTTCTTC. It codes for CASSVEGSGRAYNEQFF.

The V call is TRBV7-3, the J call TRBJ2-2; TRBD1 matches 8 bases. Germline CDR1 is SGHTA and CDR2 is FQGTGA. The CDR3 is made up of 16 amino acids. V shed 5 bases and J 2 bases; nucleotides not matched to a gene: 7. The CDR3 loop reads CASSLGTGVNTGELFF. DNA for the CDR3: TGTGCCAGCAGCCTGGGGACAGGCGTCAACACCGGGGAGCTGTTTTTT.

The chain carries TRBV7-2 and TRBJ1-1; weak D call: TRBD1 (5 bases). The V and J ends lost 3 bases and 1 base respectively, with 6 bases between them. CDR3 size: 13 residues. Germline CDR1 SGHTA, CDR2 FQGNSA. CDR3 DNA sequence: TGTGCCAGCAGCTTTACAGGGAACACTGAAGCTTTCTTT. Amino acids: CASSFTGNTEAFF.

CDR3: CASSPGLAPETQYF. The CDR3 nucleotides read TGTGCCAGCAGCCCGGGACTAGCGCCGGAGACCCAGTACTTC. The J gene is TRBJ2-5, the V gene TRBV7-2; 10 bases are a match to TRBD2. J lost 5 bases, V lost 5 bases, and 5 bases had no gene match. CDR1 SGHTA and CDR2 FQGNSA come from the germline V gene. CDR3 length: 14 residues.

CDR3 DNA sequence: TGTGCCAGCAGTTTCGGAGGAACTAATGAAAAACTGTTTTTT. Translating gives CASSFGGTNEKLFF. The chain employs TRBV28 and TRBJ1-4, with D unclear. The CDR3 contains 14 residues. Looked up from germline, CDR1 is MDHEN and CDR2 is SYDVKM. The V end lost 3 bases, the J end lost 1 base, and 6 bases lay between the germline ends.

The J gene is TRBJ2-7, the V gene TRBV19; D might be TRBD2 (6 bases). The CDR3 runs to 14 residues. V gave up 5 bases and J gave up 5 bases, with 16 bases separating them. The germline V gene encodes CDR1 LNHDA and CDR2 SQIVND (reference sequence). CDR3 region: CASSSRGFYNEQYF. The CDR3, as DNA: TGTGCCAGTAGTTCGCGGGGCTTCTACAACGAGCAGTACTTC.

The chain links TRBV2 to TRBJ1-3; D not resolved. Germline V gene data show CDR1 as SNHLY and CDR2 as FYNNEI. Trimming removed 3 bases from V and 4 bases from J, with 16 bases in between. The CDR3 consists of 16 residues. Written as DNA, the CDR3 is TGTGCCAGCAGTGACTCGAGAGGAGGATCGGGAAACACCATATATTTT. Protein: CASSDSRGGSGNTIYF.

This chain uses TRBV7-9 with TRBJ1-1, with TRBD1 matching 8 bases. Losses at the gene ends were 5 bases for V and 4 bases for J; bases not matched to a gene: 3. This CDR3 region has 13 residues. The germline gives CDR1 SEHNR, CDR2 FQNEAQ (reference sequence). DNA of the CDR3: TGTGCCAGCAGCCCAACAGGGGGCACTGAAGCTTTCTTT. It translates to CASSPTGGTEAFF.

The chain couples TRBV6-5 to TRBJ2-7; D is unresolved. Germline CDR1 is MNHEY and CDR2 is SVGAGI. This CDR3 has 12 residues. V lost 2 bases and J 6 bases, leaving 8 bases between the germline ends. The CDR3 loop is CASSYPVSEQYF. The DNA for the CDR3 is TGTGCCAGCAGTTACCCTGTTAGCGAGCAGTACTTC.

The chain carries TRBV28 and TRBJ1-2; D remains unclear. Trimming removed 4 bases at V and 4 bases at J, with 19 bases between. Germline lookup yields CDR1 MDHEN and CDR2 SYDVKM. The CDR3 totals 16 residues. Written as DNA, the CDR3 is TGTGCCAGCAGTTCTCCCGGGATTCAATTTCCCTATGGCTACACCTTC. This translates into CASSSPGIQFPYGYTF.

In DNA form, the CDR3 reads TGTGCCAGCAGCGTACCTAGCGGGAGGGCCGATGAGCAGTTCTTC. Translating it yields CASSVPSGRADEQFF. This chain joins TRBV9 and TRBJ2-1; 12 positions agree with TRBD2. Germline CDR1 is SGDLS and CDR2 is YYNGEE. J was trimmed by 8 bases and V by 1 base; bases with no gene match: 4. The CDR3 consists of 15 residues. Using reference TRBV9 and TRBJ2-1 for the parts outside the CDR3, the full variable domain is DSGVTQTPKHLITATGQRVTLRCSPRSGDLSVYWYQQSLDQGLQFLIQYYNGEERAKGNILERFSAQQFPDLHSELNLSSLELGDSALYFCASSVPSGRADEQFFGPGTRLTVL.

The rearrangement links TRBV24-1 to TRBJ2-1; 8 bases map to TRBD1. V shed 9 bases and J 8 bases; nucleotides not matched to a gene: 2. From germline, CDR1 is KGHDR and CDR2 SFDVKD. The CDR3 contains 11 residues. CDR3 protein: CATSRGHEQFF. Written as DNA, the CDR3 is TGTGCCACCTCCAGGGGGCATGAGCAGTTCTTC.

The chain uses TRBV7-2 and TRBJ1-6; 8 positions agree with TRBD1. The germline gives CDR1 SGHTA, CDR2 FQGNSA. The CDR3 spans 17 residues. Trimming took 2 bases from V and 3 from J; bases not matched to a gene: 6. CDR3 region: CASSLPTGQDYNSPLHF. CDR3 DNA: TGTGCCAGCAGCTTACCCACGGGACAGGACTATAATTCACCCCTCCACTTT.

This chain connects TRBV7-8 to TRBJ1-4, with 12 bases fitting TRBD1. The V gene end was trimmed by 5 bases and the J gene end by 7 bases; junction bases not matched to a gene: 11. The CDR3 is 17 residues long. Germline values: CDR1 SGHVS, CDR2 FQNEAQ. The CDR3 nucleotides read TGTGCCAGCAGCACCGGGACAGGGGGCATTCACGGTGAAAAACTGTTTTTT. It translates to CASSTGTGGIHGEKLFF.

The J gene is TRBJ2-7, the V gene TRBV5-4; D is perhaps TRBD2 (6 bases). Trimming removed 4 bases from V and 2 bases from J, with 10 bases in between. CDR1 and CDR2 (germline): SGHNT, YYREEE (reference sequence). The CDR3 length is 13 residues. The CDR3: CASSRDFAYEQYF. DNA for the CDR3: TGTGCCAGCAGCCGGGACTTCGCCTACGAGCAGTACTTC.

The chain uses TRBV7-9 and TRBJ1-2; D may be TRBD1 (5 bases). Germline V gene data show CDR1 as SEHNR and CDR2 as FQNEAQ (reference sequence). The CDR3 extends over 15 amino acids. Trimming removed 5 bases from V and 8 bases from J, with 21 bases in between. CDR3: CASSTLTVGGTGYTF. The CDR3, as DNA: TGTGCCAGCAGCACCCTGACGGTGGGGGGGACGGGCTACACCTTC.

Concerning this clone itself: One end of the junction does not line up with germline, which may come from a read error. CDR3 coding DNA: TGTGCCAGCAGCCAGCCGGATGGGACAGCGGTAGTATTC. It yields the protein CASSQPDGTAVVF. The rearrangement joins TRBV4-2 to TRBJ1-2, with 7 nucleotides matching TRBD1. The CDR3 contains 13 residues. Germline-derived CDR1 and CDR2 are LGHNA and YNFKEQ.

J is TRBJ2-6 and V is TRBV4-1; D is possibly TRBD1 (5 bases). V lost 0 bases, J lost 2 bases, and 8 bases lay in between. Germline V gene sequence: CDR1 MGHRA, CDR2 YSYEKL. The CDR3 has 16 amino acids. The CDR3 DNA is TGCGCCAGCAGCCAAGAACCAGGGCCTGGGGCCAACGTCCTGACTTTC. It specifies CASSQEPGPGANVLTF.